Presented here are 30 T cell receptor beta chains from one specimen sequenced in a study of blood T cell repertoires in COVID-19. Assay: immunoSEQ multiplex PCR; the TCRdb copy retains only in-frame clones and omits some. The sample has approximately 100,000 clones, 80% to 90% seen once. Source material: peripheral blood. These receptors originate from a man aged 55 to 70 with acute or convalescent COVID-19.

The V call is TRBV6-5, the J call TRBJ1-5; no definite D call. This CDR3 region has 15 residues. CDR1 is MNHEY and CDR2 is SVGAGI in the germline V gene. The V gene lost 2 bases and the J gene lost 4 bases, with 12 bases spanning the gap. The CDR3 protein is CASSYTIGSNQPQHF. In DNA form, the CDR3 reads TGTGCCAGCAGTTACACCATCGGGTCAAATCAGCCCCAGCATTTT.

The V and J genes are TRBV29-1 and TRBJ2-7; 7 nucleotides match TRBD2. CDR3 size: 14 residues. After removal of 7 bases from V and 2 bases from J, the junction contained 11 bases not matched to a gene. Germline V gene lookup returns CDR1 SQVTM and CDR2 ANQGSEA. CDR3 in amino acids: CSAPGGSYPYEQYF. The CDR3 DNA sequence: TGCAGCGCCCCGGGCGGGAGTTATCCCTACGAGCAGTACTTC.

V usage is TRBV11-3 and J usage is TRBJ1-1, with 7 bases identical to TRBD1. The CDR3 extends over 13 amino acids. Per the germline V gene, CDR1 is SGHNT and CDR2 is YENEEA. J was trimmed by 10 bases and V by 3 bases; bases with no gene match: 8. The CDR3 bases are TGTGCCAGCAGCTTTTCGATACAGGGGCTAGCTTTCTTT. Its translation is CASSFSIQGLAFF.

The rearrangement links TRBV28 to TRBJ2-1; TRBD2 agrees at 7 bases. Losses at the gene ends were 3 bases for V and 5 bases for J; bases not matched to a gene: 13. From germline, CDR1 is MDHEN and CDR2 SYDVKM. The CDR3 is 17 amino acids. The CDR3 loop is CASSLLPSSGHHNEQFF. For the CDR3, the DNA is TGTGCCAGCAGTTTGCTGCCATCTAGCGGACACCACAATGAGCAGTTCTTC.

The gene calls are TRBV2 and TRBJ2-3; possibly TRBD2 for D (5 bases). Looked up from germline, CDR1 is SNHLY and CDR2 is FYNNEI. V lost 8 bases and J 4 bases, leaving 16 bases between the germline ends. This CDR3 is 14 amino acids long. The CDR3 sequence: CASRPRAGSDTQYF. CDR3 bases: TGTGCCAGCCGGCCCCGGGCGGGCTCAGATACGCAGTATTTT.

Written as DNA, the CDR3 is TGCGCCAGCAGCCGAGGGGGTGGGTATACGCAGTATTTT. Translation: CASSRGGGYTQYF. The chain links TRBV5-1 to TRBJ2-3, with D tentatively TRBD1 (6 bases). This CDR3 spans 13 amino acids. Trimming cost V 4 bases and J 7 bases, with 13 bases left between them. CDR1 is SGHRS and CDR2 is YFSETQ in the germline V gene.

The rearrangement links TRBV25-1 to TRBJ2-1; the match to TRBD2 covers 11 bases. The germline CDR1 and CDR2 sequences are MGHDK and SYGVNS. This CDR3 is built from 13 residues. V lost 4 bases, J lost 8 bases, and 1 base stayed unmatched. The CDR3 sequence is CASSVLAGDEQFF. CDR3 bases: TGTGCCAGCAGTGTACTAGCGGGGGATGAGCAGTTCTTC. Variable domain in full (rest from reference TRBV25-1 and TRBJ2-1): EADIYQTPRYLVIGTGKKITLECSQTMGHDKMYWYQQDPGMELHLIHYSYGVNSTEKGDLSSESTVSRIRTEHFPLTLESARPSHTSQYLCASSVLAGDEQFFGPGTRLTVL.

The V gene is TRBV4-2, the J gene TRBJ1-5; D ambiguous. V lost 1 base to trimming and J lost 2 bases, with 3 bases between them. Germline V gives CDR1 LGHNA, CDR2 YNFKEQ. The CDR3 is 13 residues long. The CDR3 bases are TGTGCCAGCAGCCAAGCGGGCAATCAGCCCCAGCATTTT. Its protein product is CASSQAGNQPQHF.

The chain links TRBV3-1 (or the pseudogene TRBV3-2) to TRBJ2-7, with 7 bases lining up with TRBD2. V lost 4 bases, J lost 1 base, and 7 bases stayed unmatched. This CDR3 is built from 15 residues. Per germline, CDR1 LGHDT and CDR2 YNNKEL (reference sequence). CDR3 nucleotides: TGTGCCAGCAGCCTGTTTTTAGCGGGTTCCTACGAGCAGTACTTC. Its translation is CASSLFLAGSYEQYF.

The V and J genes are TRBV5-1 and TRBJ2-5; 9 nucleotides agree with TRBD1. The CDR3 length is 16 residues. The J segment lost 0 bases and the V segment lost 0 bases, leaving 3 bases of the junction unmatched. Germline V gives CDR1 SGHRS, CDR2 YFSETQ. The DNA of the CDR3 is TGCGCCAGCAGCTTGGCCCGGGACAGGGACCAAGAGACCCAGTACTTC. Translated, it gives CASSLARDRDQETQYF.

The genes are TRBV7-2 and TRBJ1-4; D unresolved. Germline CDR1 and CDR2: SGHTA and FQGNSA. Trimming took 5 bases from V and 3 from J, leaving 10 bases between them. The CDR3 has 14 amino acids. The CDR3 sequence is CASSLMGANEKLFF. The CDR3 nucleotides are TGTGCCAGCAGCCTGATGGGCGCTAATGAAAAACTGTTTTTT.

CDR3 amino acids: CASSAPGQGWNTEAFF. The CDR3 bases are TGTGCCAGCAGCGCGCCGGGACAGGGTTGGAACACTGAAGCTTTCTTT. The chain combines TRBV7-9 with TRBJ1-1, with 9 bases matching TRBD1. Germline V gives CDR1 SEHNR, CDR2 FQNEAQ (reference sequence). This CDR3 comprises 16 residues. The V gene end was trimmed by 5 bases and the J gene end by 1 base; junction bases not matched to a gene: 8.

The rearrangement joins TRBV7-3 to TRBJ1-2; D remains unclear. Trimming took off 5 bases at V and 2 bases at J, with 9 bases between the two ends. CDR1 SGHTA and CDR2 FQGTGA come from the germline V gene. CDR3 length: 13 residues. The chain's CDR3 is CASSPGENYGYTF. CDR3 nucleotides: TGTGCCAGCAGCCCCGGAGAGAACTATGGCTACACCTTC.

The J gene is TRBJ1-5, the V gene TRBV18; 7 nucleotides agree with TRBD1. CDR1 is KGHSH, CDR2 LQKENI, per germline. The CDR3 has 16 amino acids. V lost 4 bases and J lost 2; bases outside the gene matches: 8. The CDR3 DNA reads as TGTGCCAGCTCACTTACAGGGGCGAATGGCAATCAGCCCCAGCATTTT. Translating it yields CASSLTGANGNQPQHF.

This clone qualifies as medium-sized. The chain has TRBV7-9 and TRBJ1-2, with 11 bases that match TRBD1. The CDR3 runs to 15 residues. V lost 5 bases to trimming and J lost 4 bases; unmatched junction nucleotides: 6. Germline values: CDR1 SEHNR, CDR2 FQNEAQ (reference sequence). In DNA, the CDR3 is TGTGCCAGCAGCCACGATGGGACAGGGGGCTATGGCTACACCTTC. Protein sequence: CASSHDGTGGYGYTF.

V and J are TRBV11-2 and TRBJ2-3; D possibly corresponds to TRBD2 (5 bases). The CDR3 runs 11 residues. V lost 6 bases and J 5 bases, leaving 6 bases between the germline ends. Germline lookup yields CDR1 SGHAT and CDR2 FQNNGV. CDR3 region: CASREEDTQYF. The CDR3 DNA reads TGTGCCAGCAGGGAGGAAGATACGCAGTATTTT.

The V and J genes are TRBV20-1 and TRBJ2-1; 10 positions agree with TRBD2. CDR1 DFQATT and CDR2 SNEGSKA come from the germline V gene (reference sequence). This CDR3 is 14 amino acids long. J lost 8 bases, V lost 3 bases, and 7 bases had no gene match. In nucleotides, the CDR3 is TGCAGTGCTAGTAGACTAGCGGGCTTCTATGAGCAGTTCTTC. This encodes CSASRLAGFYEQFF.

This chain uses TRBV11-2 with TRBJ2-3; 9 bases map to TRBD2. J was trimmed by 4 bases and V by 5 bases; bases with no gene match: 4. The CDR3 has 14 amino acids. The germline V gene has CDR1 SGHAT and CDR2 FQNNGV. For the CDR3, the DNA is TGTGCCAGCAGCCTTCGGACTAGCGCAGATACGCAGTATTTT. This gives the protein CASSLRTSADTQYF.

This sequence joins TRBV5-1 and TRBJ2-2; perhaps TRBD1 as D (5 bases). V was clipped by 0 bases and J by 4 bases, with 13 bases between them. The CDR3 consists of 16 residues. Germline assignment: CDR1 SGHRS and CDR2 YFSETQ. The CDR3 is CASSLAGRVSTGELFF. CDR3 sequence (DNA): TGCGCCAGCAGCTTGGCTGGCAGGGTTAGCACCGGGGAGCTGTTTTTT.

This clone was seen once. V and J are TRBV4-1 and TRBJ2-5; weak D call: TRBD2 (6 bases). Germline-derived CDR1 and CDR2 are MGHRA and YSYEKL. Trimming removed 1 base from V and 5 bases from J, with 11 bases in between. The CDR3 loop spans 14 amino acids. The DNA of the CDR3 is TGCGCCAGCAGCCAAGTAGGCGGGGTCGAGACCCAGTACTTC. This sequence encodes CASSQVGGVETQYF.

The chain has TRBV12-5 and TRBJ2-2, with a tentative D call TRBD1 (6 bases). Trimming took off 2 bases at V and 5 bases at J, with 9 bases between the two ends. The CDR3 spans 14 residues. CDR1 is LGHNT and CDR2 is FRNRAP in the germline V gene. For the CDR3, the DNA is TGTGCTAGTGGTTTGACAGGGAAGACCGGGGAGCTGTTTTTT. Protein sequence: CASGLTGKTGELFF.

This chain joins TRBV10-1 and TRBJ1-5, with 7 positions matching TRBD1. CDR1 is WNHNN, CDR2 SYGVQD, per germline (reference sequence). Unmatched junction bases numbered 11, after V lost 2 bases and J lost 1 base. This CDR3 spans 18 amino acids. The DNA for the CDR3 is TGCGCCAGCAGTGAGAGAGGGAAGGCAGGGGGAAGCAATCAGCCCCAGCATTTT. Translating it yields CASSERGKAGGSNQPQHF.

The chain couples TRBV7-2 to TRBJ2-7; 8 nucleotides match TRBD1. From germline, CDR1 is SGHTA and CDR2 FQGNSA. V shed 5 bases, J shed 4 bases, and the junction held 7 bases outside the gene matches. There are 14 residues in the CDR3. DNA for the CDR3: TGTGCCAGCAGCGTCGGACAGGGCTTATACGAGCAGTACTTC. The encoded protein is CASSVGQGLYEQYF.

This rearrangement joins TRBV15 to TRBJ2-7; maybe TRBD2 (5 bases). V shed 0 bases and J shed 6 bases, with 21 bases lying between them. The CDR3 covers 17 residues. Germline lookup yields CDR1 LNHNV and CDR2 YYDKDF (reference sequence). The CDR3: CATSRDLSESGLLEQYF. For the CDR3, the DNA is TGTGCCACCAGCAGAGATCTCTCTGAGTCAGGACTTCTCGAGCAGTACTTC.

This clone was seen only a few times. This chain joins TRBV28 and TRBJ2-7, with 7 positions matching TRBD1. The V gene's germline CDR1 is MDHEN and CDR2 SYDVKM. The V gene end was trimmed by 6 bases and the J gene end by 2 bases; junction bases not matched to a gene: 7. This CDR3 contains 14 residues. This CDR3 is CASSLPGQPYEQYF. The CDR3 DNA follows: TGTGCCAGCAGCCTTCCGGGACAGCCCTACGAGCAGTACTTC.

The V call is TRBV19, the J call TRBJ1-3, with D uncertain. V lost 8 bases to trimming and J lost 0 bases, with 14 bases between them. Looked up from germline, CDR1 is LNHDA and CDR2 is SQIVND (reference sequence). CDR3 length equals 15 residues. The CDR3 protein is CASRPGDHSGNTIYF. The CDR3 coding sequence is TGTGCCAGTCGTCCGGGTGATCACTCTGGAAACACCATATATTTT.

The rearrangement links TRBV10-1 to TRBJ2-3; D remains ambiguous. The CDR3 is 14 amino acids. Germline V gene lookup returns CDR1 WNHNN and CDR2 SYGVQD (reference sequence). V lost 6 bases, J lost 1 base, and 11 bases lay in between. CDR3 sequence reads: CASRESFCTDTQYF. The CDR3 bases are TGCGCCAGCAGAGAAAGCTTTTGCACAGATACGCAGTATTTT.

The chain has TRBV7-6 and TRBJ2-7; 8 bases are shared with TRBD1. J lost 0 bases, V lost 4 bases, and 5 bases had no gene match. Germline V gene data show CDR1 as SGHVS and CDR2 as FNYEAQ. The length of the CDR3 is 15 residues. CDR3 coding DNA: TGTGCCAGCAGCTGGGGGACAGGTAGCTCCTACGAGCAGTACTTC. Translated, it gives CASSWGTGSSYEQYF.

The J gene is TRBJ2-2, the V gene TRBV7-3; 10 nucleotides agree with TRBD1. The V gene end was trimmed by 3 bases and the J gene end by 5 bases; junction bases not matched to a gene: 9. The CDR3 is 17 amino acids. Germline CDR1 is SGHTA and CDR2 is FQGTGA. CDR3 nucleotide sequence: TGTGCCAGCAGCTTTCGGCACCCGGGACAGGGGACCGGGGAGCTGTTTTTT. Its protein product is CASSFRHPGQGTGELFF.

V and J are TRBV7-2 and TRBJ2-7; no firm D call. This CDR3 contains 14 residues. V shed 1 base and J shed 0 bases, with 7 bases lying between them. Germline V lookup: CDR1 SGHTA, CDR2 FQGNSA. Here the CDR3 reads CASSLGTLSYEQYF. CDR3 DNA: TGTGCCAGCAGCTTAGGCACTCTCTCCTACGAGCAGTACTTC.